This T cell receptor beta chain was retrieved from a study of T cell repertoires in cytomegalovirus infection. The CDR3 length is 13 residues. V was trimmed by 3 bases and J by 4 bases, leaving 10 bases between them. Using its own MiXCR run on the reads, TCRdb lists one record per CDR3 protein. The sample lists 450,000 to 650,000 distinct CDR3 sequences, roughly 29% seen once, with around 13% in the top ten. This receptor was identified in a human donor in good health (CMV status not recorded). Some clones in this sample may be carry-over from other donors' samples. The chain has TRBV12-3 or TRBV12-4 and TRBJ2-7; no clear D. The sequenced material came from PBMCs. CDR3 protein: CASSFALNYEQYF. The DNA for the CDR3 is TGTGCCAGCAGTTTCGCTCTAAATTACGAGCAGTACTTC.